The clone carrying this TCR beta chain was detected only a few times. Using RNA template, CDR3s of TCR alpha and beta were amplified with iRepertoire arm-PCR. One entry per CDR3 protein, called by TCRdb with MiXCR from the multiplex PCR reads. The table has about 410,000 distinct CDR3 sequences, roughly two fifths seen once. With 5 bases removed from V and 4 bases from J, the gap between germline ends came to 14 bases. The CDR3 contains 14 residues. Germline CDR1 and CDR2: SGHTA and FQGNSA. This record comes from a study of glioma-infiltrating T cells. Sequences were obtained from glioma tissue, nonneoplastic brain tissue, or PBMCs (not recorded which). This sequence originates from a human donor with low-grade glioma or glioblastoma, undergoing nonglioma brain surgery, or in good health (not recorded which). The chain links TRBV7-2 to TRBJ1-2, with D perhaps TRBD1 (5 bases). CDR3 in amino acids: CASSLPGRLYGYTF. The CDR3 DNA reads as TGTGCCAGCAGCCTGCCGGGGCGCCTCTATGGCTACACCTTC.